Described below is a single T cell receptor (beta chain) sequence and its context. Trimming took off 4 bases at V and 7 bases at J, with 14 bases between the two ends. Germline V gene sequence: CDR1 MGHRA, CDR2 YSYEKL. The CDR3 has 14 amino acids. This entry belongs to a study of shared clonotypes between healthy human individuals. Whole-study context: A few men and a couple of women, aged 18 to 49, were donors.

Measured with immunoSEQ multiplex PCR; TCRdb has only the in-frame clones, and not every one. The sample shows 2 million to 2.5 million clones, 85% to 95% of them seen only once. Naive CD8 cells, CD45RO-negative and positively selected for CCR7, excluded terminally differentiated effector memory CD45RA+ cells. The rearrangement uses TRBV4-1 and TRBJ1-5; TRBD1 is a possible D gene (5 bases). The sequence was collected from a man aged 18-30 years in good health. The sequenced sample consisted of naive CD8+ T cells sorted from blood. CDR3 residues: CASSPLTARQPQHF. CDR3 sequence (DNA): TGCGCCAGCAGCCCCCTGACAGCAAGACAGCCCCAGCATTTT.